Presented here are 25 T cell receptor beta chains from one specimen sequenced in a study of STAT5B mutations in CD4+ large granular lymphocyte leukemia. The table came from immunoSEQ multiplex PCR; TCRdb's copy has only in-frame clones and leaves some out. This sample carries some 33,000 clones, roughly 72% of them seen once, and the ten largest clones take roughly 0.3%. Source material: CD4+ T cells from blood buffy coats. The receptor source for this set is a human donor in good health.

V gene TRBV5-1 combines with J gene TRBJ2-3, with D possibly being TRBD1 (6 bases). The CDR3 extends over 15 amino acids. CDR1 is SGHRS, CDR2 YFSETQ, per germline. Trimming took off 4 bases at V and 3 bases at J, with 15 bases between the two ends. The CDR3 spells CASSRIGDKTDTQYF. CDR3 bases: TGCGCCAGCAGCCGAATTGGGGACAAAACAGATACGCAGTATTTT.

The chain employs TRBV14 and TRBJ1-2; D is uncertain. The germline gives CDR1 SGHDN, CDR2 FVKESK. CDR3 size: 13 residues. The V and J ends lost 0 bases and 6 bases respectively, with 8 bases between them. This CDR3 is CASSQDWWDGYTF. For the CDR3, the DNA is TGTGCCAGCAGCCAAGATTGGTGGGATGGCTACACCTTC.

The rearrangement joins TRBV7-6 to TRBJ2-3, with D possibly matching TRBD2 (6 bases). V was cut by 1 base and J by 1 base, with 12 bases left in between. The germline CDR1 and CDR2 sequences are SGHVS and FNYEAQ. This CDR3 has 16 amino acids. In DNA, the CDR3 is TGTGCCAGCAGCTTAGGGGTAGGCGGGGGCACAGATACGCAGTATTTT. Its translation: CASSLGVGGGTDTQYF.

This chain connects TRBV4-2 to TRBJ2-1; D may match TRBD1 or TRBD2 (5 bases each). Per the germline V gene, CDR1 is LGHNA and CDR2 is YNFKEQ. This CDR3 is built from 17 residues. Trimming shortened V by 1 base and J by 0 bases, and 13 bases separated the two germline ends. The CDR3: CASSQVKSGSSYNEQFF. CDR3 DNA sequence: TGTGCCAGCAGCCAAGTCAAGTCAGGGAGCTCCTACAATGAGCAGTTCTTC.

This clone was picked up one time. The chain is built from TRBV9 and TRBJ1-5, with unresolved D. This CDR3 is built from 14 residues. V was cut by 2 bases and J by 0 bases, with 6 bases left in between. CDR1 and CDR2 (germline): SGDLS, YYNGEE. The CDR3 DNA is TGTGCCAGCAGCGTCGGGATTAGCAATCAGCCCCAGCATTTT. Its translation is CASSVGISNQPQHF.

The gene calls are TRBV7-2 and TRBJ2-1; D gene unclear. V was shortened by 4 bases and J by 7 bases, with 8 bases between the two germline ends. This CDR3 region has 12 residues. In germline, CDR1 is SGHTA, CDR2 FQGNSA. The CDR3 bases are TGTGCCAGCAGCTCCGTAGGGAATGAGCAGTTCTTC. Amino acid sequence: CASSSVGNEQFF.

The chain uses TRBV5-4 and TRBJ2-7, with TRBD2 identical over 14 bases. V was clipped by 4 bases and J by 3 bases; unmatched bases: 6. The CDR3 sequence is 16 residues long. CDR1 and CDR2 (germline): SGHNT, YYREEE (reference sequence). The CDR3 DNA reads as TGTGCCAGCAGCCCGGGACTAGCGGGGGCCTACTACGAGCAGTACTTC. Translating it yields CASSPGLAGAYYEQYF. Together with reference TRBV5-4 and TRBJ2-7, the CDR3 gives the full variable domain: ETGVTQSPTHLIKTRGQQVTLRCSSQSGHNTVSWYQQALGQGPQFIFQYYREEENGRGNFPPRFSGLQFPNYSSELNVNALELDDSALYLCASSPGLAGAYYEQYFGPGTRLTVT.

The chain combines TRBV4-1 with TRBJ2-2, with D maybe TRBD1 (5 bases). Trimming removed 1 base at V and 3 bases at J, with 9 bases between. From germline, CDR1 is MGHRA and CDR2 YSYEKL. There are 15 residues in the CDR3. CDR3 sequence (DNA): TGCGCCAGCAGCCAAGTGCTCAGGGACACCGGGGAGCTGTTTTTT. Protein: CASSQVLRDTGELFF.

The chain combines TRBV6-1 with TRBJ2-1; no clear D gene. V was trimmed by 4 bases and J by 2 bases, leaving 9 bases between them. This CDR3 region has 14 residues. The germline gives CDR1 MNHNS, CDR2 SASEGT. CDR3 DNA: TGTGCCAGCAGTGTCACAGCCACCTACAATGAGCAGTTCTTC. As protein: CASSVTATYNEQFF.

J is TRBJ1-1 and V is TRBV10-1, with 7 bases lining up with TRBD1. The germline gives CDR1 WNHNN, CDR2 SYGVQD (reference sequence). With 5 bases clipped from V and 0 bases from J, the junction kept 6 bases outside the gene matches. The CDR3 has 15 amino acids. The CDR3 here is CASSQTGTVNTEAFF. The DNA of the CDR3 is TGCGCCAGCAGTCAAACCGGGACAGTGAACACTGAAGCTTTCTTT.

The chain joins TRBV19 to TRBJ1-1; D gene ambiguous. The CDR3 length is 14 residues. The V gene's germline CDR1 is LNHDA and CDR2 SQIVND (reference sequence). Between the trimmed V and J ends, which lost 0 bases and 7 bases, there was a span of 12 bases. CDR3 nucleotide sequence: TGTGCCAGTAGTATAGACAGGCTCGGAGGTGAAGCTTTCTTT. Its protein is CASSIDRLGGEAFF. Complete variable domain (other parts from reference TRBV19 and TRBJ1-1): DGGITQSPKYLFRKEGQNVTLSCEQNLNHDAMYWYRQDPGQGLRLIYYSQIVNDFQKGDIAEGYSVSREKKESFPLTVTSAQKNPTAFYLCASSIDRLGGEAFFGQGTRLTVV.

The chain couples TRBV5-7 to TRBJ1-2; no clear D gene. TRBV5-7 is an open reading frame, and its role is uncertain. This CDR3 has 13 amino acids. V was clipped by 3 bases and J by 7 bases, with 13 bases between them. The CDR3 loop is CASSSDGLGGYTF. The DNA for the CDR3 is TGTGCCAGCAGCTCCGACGGTTTGGGTGGCTACACCTTC.

V is TRBV4-3 and J is TRBJ2-2; no reliable D call. V lost 1 base to trimming and J lost 4 bases, with 4 bases between them. This CDR3 comprises 13 residues. The V gene's germline CDR1 is LGHNA and CDR2 YSLEER. CDR3 sequence reads: CASSQGGTGELFF. The CDR3 nucleotides are TGCGCCAGCAGCCAAGGTGGCACCGGGGAGCTGTTTTTT.

The chain uses TRBV5-4 and TRBJ1-6; unclear D gene. The CDR3 is 15 residues long. V was trimmed by 0 bases and J by 8 bases, leaving 12 bases between them. From germline, CDR1 is SGHNT and CDR2 YYREEE (reference sequence). CDR3 loop: CASSLDPGRDSPLHF. CDR3 coding DNA: TGTGCCAGCAGCTTGGACCCAGGTCGGGATTCACCCCTCCACTTT.

This clone was observed a handful of times. The rearrangement links TRBV9 to TRBJ1-2; D ambiguous. Germline loops: CDR1 SGDLS, CDR2 YYNGEE. There are 14 residues in the CDR3. Trimming removed 0 bases from V and 3 bases from J, with 9 bases in between. CDR3 protein: CASSVAGFDYGYTF. The CDR3 DNA sequence: TGTGCCAGCAGCGTAGCCGGGTTCGACTATGGCTACACCTTC.

This rearrangement joins TRBV7-9 to TRBJ2-7; D is perhaps TRBD1 or TRBD2 (5 bases each). CDR1 SEHNR and CDR2 FQNEAQ come from the germline V gene (reference sequence). Between the trimmed V and J ends, which lost 5 bases and 7 bases, there was a span of 15 bases. The CDR3 sequence is 13 residues long. This chain's CDR3 is CASSMDGTGEQYF. The CDR3 DNA reads as TGTGCCAGCAGCATGGACGGGACGGGGGAGCAGTACTTC.

This chain uses TRBV7-2 with TRBJ2-7; the D is unclear. The CDR3 loop spans 15 amino acids. Germline assignment: CDR1 SGHTA and CDR2 FQGNSA. The ends were cut back, 3 bases at V and 0 bases at J, with 12 bases in the middle. The CDR3 nucleotides read TGTGCCAGCAGCTTCAGTAGCAGGAGCTCCTACGAGCAGTACTTC. Translation: CASSFSSRSSYEQYF. Filled out from reference TRBV7-2 and TRBJ2-7, the complete variable domain reads GAGVSQSPSNKVTEKGKDVELRCDPISGHTALYWYRQSLGQGLEFLIYFQGNSAPDKSGLPSDRFSAERTGGSVSTLTIQRTQQEDSAVYLCASSFSSRSSYEQYFGPGTRLTVT.

The chain has TRBV4-2 and TRBJ1-5, with D hard to call. CDR1 and CDR2 from the germline V gene are LGHNA and YNFKEQ. The CDR3 sequence is 13 residues long. The V end was cut by 0 bases, the J end by 3 bases, with 3 bases between. In DNA, the CDR3 is TGTGCCAGCAGCCAAGAGGCCAATCAGCCCCAGCATTTT. Protein sequence: CASSQEANQPQHF.

The chain joins TRBV6-4 to TRBJ1-1; TRBD1 matches at 7 bases. CDR1 and CDR2 (germline): MRHNA, SNTAGT. CDR3 size: 13 residues. V shed 6 bases and J 4 bases; nucleotides not matched to a gene: 5. The CDR3 spells CASSRQGGTEAFF. The DNA for the CDR3 is TGTGCCAGCAGCAGACAGGGAGGCACTGAAGCTTTCTTT.

The chain links TRBV11-3 to TRBJ1-2, with 7 nucleotides matching TRBD1. The germline gives CDR1 SGHNT, CDR2 YENEEA. Trimming removed 4 bases from V and 6 bases from J; junction bases left unmatched: 8. The CDR3 runs 14 residues. CDR3 loop: CASSSARGGHGYTF. The CDR3 coding sequence is TGTGCCAGCAGCTCAGCTCGAGGGGGCCATGGCTACACCTTC.

V and J are TRBV4-3 and TRBJ2-7; 7 nucleotides align to TRBD1. Germline V CDR1 and CDR2: LGHNA, YSLEER. V shed 3 bases and J 6 bases; nucleotides not matched to a gene: 8. The CDR3 consists of 14 residues. The CDR3 region has the DNA TGCGCCAGCAGCCACAGAACAGGGGATGTCGAGCAGTACTTC. Translated: CASSHRTGDVEQYF.

This chain connects TRBV11-3 to TRBJ2-5, with 7 positions matching TRBD2. Germline trimming cut 5 bases from V and 4 bases from J; bases unmatched to any gene: 7. CDR3 length equals 14 residues. The germline CDR1 and CDR2 sequences are SGHNT and YENEEA. CDR3 in DNA: TGTGCCAGCAGCGGACCGACTAGCAGAGAGACCCAGTACTTC. Encoded protein: CASSGPTSRETQYF. Using reference TRBV11-3 and TRBJ2-5 for the parts outside the CDR3, the full variable domain is EAGVVQSPRYKIIEKKQPVAFWCNPISGHNTLYWYLQNLGQGPELLIRYENEEAVDDSQLPKDRFSAERLKGVDSTLKIQPAELGDSAVYLCASSGPTSRETQYFGPGTRLLVL.

The V and J genes are TRBV19 and TRBJ2-3; TRBD1 agrees at 7 bases. This CDR3 region has 14 residues. Trimming took 6 bases from V and 4 from J; bases not matched to a gene: 7. CDR1 and CDR2 (germline): LNHDA, SQIVND (reference sequence). CDR3 DNA sequence: TGTGCCAGTAGCCCCGGCCAGGGGGCAGATACGCAGTATTTT. Its protein product is CASSPGQGADTQYF.

The rearrangement uses TRBV2 and TRBJ2-2, with D maybe TRBD2 (5 bases). Germline V gene sequence: CDR1 SNHLY, CDR2 FYNNEI. V gave up 7 bases and J gave up 4 bases, with 16 bases separating them. The CDR3 length is 15 residues. The CDR3 DNA reads as TGTGCCAGCACTCGGACTGAGGCTGGCACCGGGGAGCTGTTTTTT. Translation: CASTRTEAGTGELFF.

The chain combines TRBV30 with TRBJ2-3; D gene unclear. CDR3 size: 12 residues. Trimming pared 4 bases from V and 3 bases from J, leaving 8 bases between. Germline V gene lookup returns CDR1 GTSNPN and CDR2 SVGIG (reference sequence). The CDR3 nucleotides are TGTGCCTGGACACGGATTACAGATACGCAGTATTTT. It is translated as CAWTRITDTQYF.